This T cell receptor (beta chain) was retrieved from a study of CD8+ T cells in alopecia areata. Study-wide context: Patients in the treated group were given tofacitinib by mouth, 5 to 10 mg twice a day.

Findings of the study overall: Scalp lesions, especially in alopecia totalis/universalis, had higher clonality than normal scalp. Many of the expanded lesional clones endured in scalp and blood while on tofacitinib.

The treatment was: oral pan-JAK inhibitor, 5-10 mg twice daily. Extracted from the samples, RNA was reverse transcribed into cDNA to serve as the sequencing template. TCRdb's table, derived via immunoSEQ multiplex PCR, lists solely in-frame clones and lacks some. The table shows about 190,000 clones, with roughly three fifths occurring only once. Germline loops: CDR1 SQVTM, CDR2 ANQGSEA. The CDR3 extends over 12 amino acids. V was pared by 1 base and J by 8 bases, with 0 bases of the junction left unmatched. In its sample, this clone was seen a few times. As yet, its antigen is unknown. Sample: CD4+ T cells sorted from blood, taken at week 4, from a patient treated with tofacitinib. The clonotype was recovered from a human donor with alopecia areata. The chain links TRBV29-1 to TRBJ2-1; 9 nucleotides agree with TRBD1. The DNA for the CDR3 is TGCAGCGTTGAAGGGACAGGGGATGAGCAGTTCTTC. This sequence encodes CSVEGTGDEQFF.